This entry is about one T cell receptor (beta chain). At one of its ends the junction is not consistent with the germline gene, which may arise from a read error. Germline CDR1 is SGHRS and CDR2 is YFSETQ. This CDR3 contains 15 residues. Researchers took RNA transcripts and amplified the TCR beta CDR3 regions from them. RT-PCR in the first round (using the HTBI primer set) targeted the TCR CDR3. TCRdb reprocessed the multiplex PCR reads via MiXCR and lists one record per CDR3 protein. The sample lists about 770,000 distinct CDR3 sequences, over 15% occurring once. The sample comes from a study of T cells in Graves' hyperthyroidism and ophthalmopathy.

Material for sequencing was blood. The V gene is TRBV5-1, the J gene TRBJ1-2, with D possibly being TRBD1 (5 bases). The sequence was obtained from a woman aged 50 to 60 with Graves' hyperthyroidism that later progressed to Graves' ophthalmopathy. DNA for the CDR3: TGTGCCAGCAGCTCTAGACAGATACTGAACTATGGCTACACCTTC. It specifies CASSSRQILNYGYTF.